The 21 T cell receptor beta chains reported below all come from one sample, sequenced in a study of blood T cells in healthy people across ages. Through a sample-barcoded 5' primer and a J-beta primer mix, a second PCR was run for about 7 to 12 cycles. TCRdb used MiXCR to reprocess the 5' RACE reads, holding one entry per CDR3 protein. The sample holds under 1,000,000 distinct CDR3 sequences; roughly 35% are singletons and the top ten take 10% to 15%. Sequenced material: blood. The receptors here all came from a man between 18 and 29 years old in good health.

The chain employs TRBV7-2 and TRBJ2-3, with a possible D match to TRBD2 (5 bases). V lost 1 base and J lost 3, with 20 bases in between. The CDR3 covers 18 residues. Germline CDR1 SGHTA, CDR2 FQGNSA. CDR3 in amino acids: CASSLGARERRITDTQYF. The DNA of the CDR3 is TGTGCCAGCAGCTTAGGGGCCCGCGAAAGGAGGATAACAGATACGCAGTATTTT. Full variable domain (missing parts from reference TRBV7-2 and TRBJ2-3): GAGVSQSPSNKVTEKGKDVELRCDPISGHTALYWYRQSLGQGLEFLIYFQGNSAPDKSGLPSDRFSAERTGGSVSTLTIQRTQQEDSAVYLCASSLGARERRITDTQYFGPGTRLTVL.

This clonotype was recorded at least ten times. The chain couples TRBV7-8 to TRBJ2-1; TRBD1 agrees at 7 bases. The ends lost 1 base at V and 4 bases at J; junction bases unmatched: 7. The germline V gene has CDR1 SGHVS and CDR2 FQNEAQ. There are 16 residues in the CDR3. The CDR3 DNA reads as TGTGCCAGCAGCTTAGTGGTGGTCAGGGGGTACAATGAGCAGTTCTTC. As protein: CASSLVVVRGYNEQFF.

The V call is TRBV7-3, the J call TRBJ2-6, with a possible D match to TRBD1 (5 bases). CDR3 length: 18 residues. V shed 1 base and J shed 0 bases, with 13 bases lying between them. Germline-derived CDR1 and CDR2 are SGHTA and FQGTGA. The CDR3 DNA reads as TGTGCCAGCAGCTTAATTCGCAGGGCGAACTCTGGGGCCAACGTCCTGACTTTC. This sequence encodes CASSLIRRANSGANVLTF.

This clonotype was seen a handful of times. The chain couples TRBV20-1 to TRBJ2-1; D ambiguous. The CDR3 loop spans 16 amino acids. Germline assignment: CDR1 DFQATT and CDR2 SNEGSKA (reference sequence). The V end was cut by 1 base, the J end by 4 bases, with 17 bases between. The CDR3 sequence: CSARAQGHRGYNEQFF. CDR3 DNA sequence: TGCAGTGCTAGAGCCCAAGGTCATCGTGGATACAATGAGCAGTTCTTC.

This clonotype was detected many times. The chain joins TRBV5-1 to TRBJ2-3, with D possibly called TRBD1 or TRBD2 (5 bases each). Germline V lookup: CDR1 SGHRS, CDR2 YFSETQ. The CDR3 loop spans 16 amino acids. The V gene lost 4 bases and the J gene lost 3 bases, with 18 bases spanning the gap. The CDR3 sequence is CASSLGASFMTDTQYF. In DNA form, the CDR3 reads TGCGCCAGCAGCCTCGGGGCTAGCTTTATGACAGATACGCAGTATTTT. Full variable domain (rest looked up from reference TRBV5-1 and TRBJ2-3): KAGVTQTPRYLIKTRGQQVTLSCSPISGHRSVSWYQQTPGQGLQFLFEYFSETQRNKGNFPGRFSGRQFSNSRSEMNVSTLELGDSALYLCASSLGASFMTDTQYFGPGTRLTVL.

This clonotype was counted once. The rearrangement uses TRBV4-3 and TRBJ1-2, with 11 bases lining up with TRBD1. This CDR3 is built from 17 residues. Germline V lookup: CDR1 LGHNA, CDR2 YSLEER. V lost 1 base to trimming and J lost 4 bases; unmatched junction nucleotides: 8. CDR3 region: CASSQARTGGAGYGYTF. The CDR3 DNA follows: TGCGCCAGCAGCCAAGCCCGGACAGGGGGCGCCGGCTATGGCTACACCTTC.

This rearrangement joins TRBV5-1 to TRBJ1-1; D is undetermined. The V gene's germline CDR1 is SGHRS and CDR2 YFSETQ. V lost 0 bases, J lost 0 bases, and 9 bases lay in between. This CDR3 region has 15 residues. The CDR3 bases are TGCGCCAGCAGCTTGGCCGGGCTTATGAACACTGAAGCTTTCTTT. This translates into CASSLAGLMNTEAFF.

V is TRBV20-1 and J is TRBJ1-4, with D unclear. The germline CDR1 and CDR2 sequences are DFQATT and SNEGSKA (reference sequence). The CDR3 is 14 amino acids. The V end was cut by 2 bases, the J end by 6 bases, with 13 bases between. CDR3 coding DNA: TGCAGTGCTAGATTGCCGGGCGGTGATGAAAAACTGTTTTTT. It encodes CSARLPGGDEKLFF.

This chain joins TRBV20-1 and TRBJ1-2, with D possibly matching TRBD1 (5 bases). The V and J ends lost 3 bases and 2 bases respectively, with 13 bases between them. Germline V gene data show CDR1 as DFQATT and CDR2 as SNEGSKA (reference sequence). The CDR3 is made up of 14 amino acids. CDR3 sequence: CSASWFGGNYGYTF. In nucleotides, the CDR3 is TGCAGTGCTAGTTGGTTCGGGGGGAACTATGGCTACACCTTC.

The gene calls are TRBV3-1 and TRBJ1-1, with a tentative D call TRBD1 (5 bases). The germline CDR1 and CDR2 sequences are LGHDT and YNNKEL (reference sequence). This CDR3 has 11 residues. Trimming pared 7 bases from V and 6 bases from J, leaving 9 bases between. This CDR3 reads CASTRGSEAFF. CDR3 nucleotide sequence: TGTGCCAGCACTCGGGGGTCTGAAGCTTTCTTT.

The V gene is TRBV19, the J gene TRBJ2-2, with unresolved D. V lost 6 bases and J 10 bases, leaving 18 bases between the germline ends. Per the germline V gene, CDR1 is LNHDA and CDR2 is SQIVND (reference sequence). This CDR3 region has 14 residues. The CDR3 sequence: CASRAGPDLAELFF. CDR3 DNA: TGTGCCAGTAGGGCCGGGCCCGACCTTGCGGAGCTGTTTTTT. The full variable domain, in which reference TRBV19 and TRBJ2-2 provide the parts outside the CDR3, is DGGITQSPKYLFRKEGQNVTLSCEQNLNHDAMYWYRQDPGQGLRLIYYSQIVNDFQKGDIAEGYSVSREKKESFPLTVTSAQKNPTAFYLCASRAGPDLAELFFGEGSRLTVL.

The DNA of the CDR3 is TGTGCCAGCAGCCCACAGGGGGAGAACACTGAAGCTTTCTTT. It yields the protein CASSPQGENTEAFF. This chain links TRBV7-9 with TRBJ1-1; 8 bases are shared with TRBD1. The CDR3 contains 14 residues. Germline CDR1 and CDR2: SEHNR and FQNEAQ (reference sequence). With V trimmed by 5 bases and J by 1 base, 3 bases remained unmatched.

This chain uses TRBV27 with TRBJ2-5, with a weak D call TRBD1 (6 bases). CDR1 and CDR2 (germline): MNHEY, SMNVEV (reference sequence). V was trimmed by 3 bases and J by 11 bases, leaving 22 bases between them. This CDR3 is built from 15 residues. CDR3 nucleotide sequence: TGTGCCAGCAGTTTGAGGCAGGGGACGAACAATGAGCAGTACTTC. Amino acid sequence: CASSLRQGTNNEQYF.

This clonotype turned up a few times. The chain has TRBV20-1 and TRBJ2-1; D might be TRBD1 or TRBD2, each matching 6 bases. The end of the DNA aligns better with TRBJ2-7, so the J call may be wrong. The CDR3 sequence is 13 residues long. Germline V CDR1 and CDR2: DFQATT, SNEGSKA (reference sequence). The CDR3: CSARRGPYNEQYF. The CDR3 coding sequence is TGCAGTGCCCGACGGGGGCCATACAATGAGCAGTACTTC.

This chain uses TRBV20-1 with TRBJ1-1, with D possibly being TRBD1 (5 bases). This CDR3 is 14 amino acids long. Trimming removed 0 bases from V and 3 bases from J, with 11 bases in between. Germline V lookup: CDR1 DFQATT, CDR2 SNEGSKA (reference sequence). The CDR3 loop is CSARDAVGDTEAFF. The DNA of the CDR3 is TGCAGTGCTAGAGATGCGGTGGGGGACACTGAAGCTTTCTTT.

This sequence joins TRBV20-1 and TRBJ2-1, with D possibly being TRBD1 (6 bases). The end of the DNA fits TRBJ2-7 better, so the J call may be wrong. Germline V lookup: CDR1 DFQATT, CDR2 SNEGSKA (reference sequence). This CDR3 comprises 16 residues. DNA for the CDR3: TGCAGTGCTAGAGATTGGCAGGGGACCTCCTACAATGAGCAGTACTTC. It is translated as CSARDWQGTSYNEQYF.

The J gene is TRBJ1-5, the V gene TRBV2; D uncertain. This CDR3 spans 14 amino acids. Trimming took 4 bases from V and 6 from J, leaving 13 bases between them. Germline CDR1 is SNHLY and CDR2 is FYNNEI. CDR3 in amino acids: CASSVVQFGQPQHF. As DNA, the CDR3 is TGTGCCAGCAGTGTAGTACAGTTCGGTCAGCCCCAGCATTTT.

This chain connects TRBV7-3 to TRBJ2-1, with 9 bases lining up with TRBD2. The CDR3 runs to 15 residues. Per germline, CDR1 SGHTA and CDR2 FQGTGA. Trimming took 4 bases from V and 4 from J; bases not matched to a gene: 5. The CDR3 nucleotides read TGTGCCAGCAGCTCTTCTAGCGGGGAGTACAATGAGCAGTTCTTC. Translation: CASSSSSGEYNEQFF.

The chain has TRBV9 and TRBJ2-5; D may be TRBD2 (5 bases). The CDR3 runs 14 residues. Per the germline V gene, CDR1 is SGDLS and CDR2 is YYNGEE. Trimming shortened V by 3 bases and J by 1 base, and 10 bases separated the two germline ends. CDR3 sequence reads: CASSDAGTQETQYF. As DNA, the CDR3 is TGTGCCAGCAGCGACGCGGGTACCCAAGAGACCCAGTACTTC.

This clonotype was seen at least ten times. V is TRBV10-3 and J is TRBJ1-2, with 10 nucleotides matching TRBD1. The ends lost 4 bases at V and 0 bases at J; junction bases unmatched: 2. The CDR3 is 15 residues long. Germline V gene sequence: CDR1 ENHRY, CDR2 SYGVKD. The CDR3 region has the DNA TGTGCCATCAGTGGAGGACAGGGGGCTAACTATGGCTACACCTTC. This encodes CAISGGQGANYGYTF.

This clonotype turned up a few times. V usage is TRBV7-2 and J usage is TRBJ2-5; 10 bases agree with TRBD2. The length of the CDR3 is 17 residues. V gave up 1 base and J gave up 7 bases; unmatched junction bases: 12. Germline V gives CDR1 SGHTA, CDR2 FQGNSA. DNA for the CDR3: TGTGCCAGCAGCTTAGTCTTCCCAGCGGGGGGGCCTACGACCCAGTACTTC. Translating gives CASSLVFPAGGPTTQYF.